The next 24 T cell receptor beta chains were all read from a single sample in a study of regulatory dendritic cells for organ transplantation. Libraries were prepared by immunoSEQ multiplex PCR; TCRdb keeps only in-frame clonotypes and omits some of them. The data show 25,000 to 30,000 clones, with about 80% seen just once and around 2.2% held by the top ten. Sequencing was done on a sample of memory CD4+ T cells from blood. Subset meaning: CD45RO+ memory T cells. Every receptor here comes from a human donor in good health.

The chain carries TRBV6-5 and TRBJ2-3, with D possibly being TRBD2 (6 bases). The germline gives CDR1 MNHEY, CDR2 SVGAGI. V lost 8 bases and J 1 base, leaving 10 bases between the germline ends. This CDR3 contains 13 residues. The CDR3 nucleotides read TGTGCCAGCGGAAGGAGGGGCACAGATACGCAGTATTTT. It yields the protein CASGRRGTDTQYF.

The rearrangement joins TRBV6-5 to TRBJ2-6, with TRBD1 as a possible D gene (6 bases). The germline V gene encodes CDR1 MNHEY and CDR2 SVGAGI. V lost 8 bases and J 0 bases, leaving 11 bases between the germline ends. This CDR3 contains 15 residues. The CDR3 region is CASARDTSGANVLTF. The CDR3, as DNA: TGTGCCAGCGCCAGGGACACCTCTGGGGCCAACGTCCTGACTTTC.

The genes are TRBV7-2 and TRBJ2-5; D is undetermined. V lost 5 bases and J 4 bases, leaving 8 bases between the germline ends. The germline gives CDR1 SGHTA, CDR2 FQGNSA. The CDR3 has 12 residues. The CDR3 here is CASSASLETQYF. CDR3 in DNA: TGTGCCAGCAGCGCTTCCCTAGAGACCCAGTACTTC.

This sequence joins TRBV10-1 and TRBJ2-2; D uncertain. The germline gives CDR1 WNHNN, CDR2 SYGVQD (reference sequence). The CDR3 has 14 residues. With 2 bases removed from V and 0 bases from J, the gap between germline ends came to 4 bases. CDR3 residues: CASSEGPNTGELFF. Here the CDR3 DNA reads TGCGCCAGCAGTGAGGGACCGAACACCGGGGAGCTGTTTTTT.

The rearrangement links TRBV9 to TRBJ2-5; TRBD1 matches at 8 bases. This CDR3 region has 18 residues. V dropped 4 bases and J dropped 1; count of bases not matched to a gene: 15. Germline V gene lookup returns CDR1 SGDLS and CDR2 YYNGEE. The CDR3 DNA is TGTGCCAGCAGCTCCCTTGAGGGGTCAGGGGGCCTCCAAGAGACCCAGTACTTC. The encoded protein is CASSSLEGSGGLQETQYF.

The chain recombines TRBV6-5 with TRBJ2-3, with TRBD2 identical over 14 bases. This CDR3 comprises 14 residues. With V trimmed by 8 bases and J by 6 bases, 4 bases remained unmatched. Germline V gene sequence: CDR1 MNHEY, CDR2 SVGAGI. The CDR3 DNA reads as TGTGCCAGCGGGACTAGCGGGAGTCGGGATACGCAGTATTTT. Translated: CASGTSGSRDTQYF.

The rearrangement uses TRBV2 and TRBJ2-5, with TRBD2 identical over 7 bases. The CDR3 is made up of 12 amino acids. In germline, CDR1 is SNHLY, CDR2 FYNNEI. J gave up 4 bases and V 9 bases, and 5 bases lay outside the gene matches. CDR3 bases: TGTGCCAGTAGGTCTAGCGGAGAGACCCAGTACTTC. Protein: CASRSSGETQYF.

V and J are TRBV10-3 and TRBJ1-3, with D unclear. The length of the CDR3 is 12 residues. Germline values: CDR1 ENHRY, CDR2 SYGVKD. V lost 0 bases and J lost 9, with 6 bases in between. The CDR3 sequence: CAISESHTTIYF. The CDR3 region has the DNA TGTGCCATCAGTGAGTCGCACACCACCATATATTTT.

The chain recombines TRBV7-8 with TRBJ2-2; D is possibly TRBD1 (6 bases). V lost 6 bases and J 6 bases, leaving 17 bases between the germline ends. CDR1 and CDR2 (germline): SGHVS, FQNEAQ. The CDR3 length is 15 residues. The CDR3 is CASRPSGQSPGELFF. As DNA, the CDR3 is TGTGCCAGCAGACCATCCGGACAGTCCCCCGGGGAGCTGTTTTTT.

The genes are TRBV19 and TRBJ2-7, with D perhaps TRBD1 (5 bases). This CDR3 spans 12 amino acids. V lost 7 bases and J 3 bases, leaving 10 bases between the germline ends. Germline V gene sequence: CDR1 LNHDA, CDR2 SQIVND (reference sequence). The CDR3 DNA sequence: TGTGCCAGTATTTCCAGGGACTACGAGCAGTACTTC. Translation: CASISRDYEQYF.

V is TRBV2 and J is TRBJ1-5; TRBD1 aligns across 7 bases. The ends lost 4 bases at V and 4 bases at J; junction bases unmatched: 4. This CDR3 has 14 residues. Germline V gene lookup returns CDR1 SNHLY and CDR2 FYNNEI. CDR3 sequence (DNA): TGTGCCAGCAGTGTAAACAGGGGTAATCAGCCCCAGCATTTT. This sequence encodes CASSVNRGNQPQHF.

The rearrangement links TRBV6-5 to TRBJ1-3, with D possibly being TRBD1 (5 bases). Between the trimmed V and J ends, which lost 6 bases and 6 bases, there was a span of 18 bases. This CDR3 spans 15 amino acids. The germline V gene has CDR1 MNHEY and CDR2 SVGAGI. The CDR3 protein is CASSVRGRQTNTIYF. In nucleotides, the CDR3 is TGTGCCAGCAGCGTAAGGGGCAGACAAACAAACACCATATATTTT.

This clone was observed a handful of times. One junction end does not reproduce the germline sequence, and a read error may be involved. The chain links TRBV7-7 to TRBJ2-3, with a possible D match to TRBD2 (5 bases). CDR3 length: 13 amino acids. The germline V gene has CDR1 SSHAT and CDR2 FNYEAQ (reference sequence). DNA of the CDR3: TGTGCTAGCAGCTTACGGGACACAGATACGCAGTATTTT. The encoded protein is CASSLRDTDTQYF. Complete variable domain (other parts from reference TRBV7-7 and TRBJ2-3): GAGVSQSPRYKVTKRGQDVTLRCDPISSHATLYWYQQALGQGPEFLTYFNYEAQPDKSGLPSDRFSAERPEGSISTLTIQRTEQRDSAMYRCASSLRDTDTQYFGPGTRLTVL.

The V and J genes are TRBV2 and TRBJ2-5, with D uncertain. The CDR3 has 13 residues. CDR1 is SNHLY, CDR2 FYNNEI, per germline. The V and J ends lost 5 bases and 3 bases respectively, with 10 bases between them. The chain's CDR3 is CASSILPEETQYF. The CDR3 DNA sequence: TGTGCCAGCAGTATTCTACCGGAAGAGACCCAGTACTTC.

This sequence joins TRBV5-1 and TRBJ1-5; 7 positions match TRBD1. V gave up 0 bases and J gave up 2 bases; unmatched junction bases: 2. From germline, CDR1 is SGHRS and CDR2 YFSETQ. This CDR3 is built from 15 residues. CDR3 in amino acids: CASSLDGQGNQPQHF. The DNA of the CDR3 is TGCGCCAGCAGCTTGGATGGACAGGGCAATCAGCCCCAGCATTTT.

Here the CDR3 DNA reads TGTGCCAGCCGCCAGGGGAGCACCGGGGAGCTGTTTTTT. This sequence encodes CASRQGSTGELFF. The chain has TRBV2 and TRBJ2-2; D may be TRBD1 (6 bases). Per the germline V gene, CDR1 is SNHLY and CDR2 is FYNNEI. This CDR3 is 13 amino acids long. Trimming took 8 bases from V and 4 from J, leaving 11 bases between them.

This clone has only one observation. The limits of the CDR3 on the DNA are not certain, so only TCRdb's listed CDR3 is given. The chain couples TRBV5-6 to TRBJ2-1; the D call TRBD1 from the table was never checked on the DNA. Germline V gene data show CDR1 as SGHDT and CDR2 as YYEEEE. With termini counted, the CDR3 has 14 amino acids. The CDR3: CASSFGQGSSQRFF.

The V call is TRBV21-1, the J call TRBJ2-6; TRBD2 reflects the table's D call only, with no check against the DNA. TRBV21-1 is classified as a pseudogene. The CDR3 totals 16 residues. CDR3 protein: CASGEGGLSGANVLTF. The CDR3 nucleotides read TGTGCCAGCGGGGAGGGCGGTCTCTCTGGGGCCAACGTCCTGACTTTC.

CDR3 bases: TGTGCCAGCAGCCAAGTAAGGGGACAGGGAGGTGGCTACACCTTC. The encoded protein is CASSQVRGQGGGYTF. V usage is TRBV4-2 and J usage is TRBJ1-2; 9 bases fit TRBD1. Germline-derived CDR1 and CDR2 are LGHNA and YNFKEQ. The V segment lost 1 base and the J segment 7 bases; nucleotides outside the gene matches: 7. The CDR3 is made up of 15 amino acids.

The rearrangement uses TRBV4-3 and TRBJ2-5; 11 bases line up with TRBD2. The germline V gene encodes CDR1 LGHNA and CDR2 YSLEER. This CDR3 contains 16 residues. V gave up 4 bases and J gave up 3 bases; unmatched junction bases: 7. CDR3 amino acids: CASSPGTSGLEETQYF. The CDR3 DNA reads TGCGCCAGCAGCCCCGGGACTAGCGGTTTAGAAGAGACCCAGTACTTC.

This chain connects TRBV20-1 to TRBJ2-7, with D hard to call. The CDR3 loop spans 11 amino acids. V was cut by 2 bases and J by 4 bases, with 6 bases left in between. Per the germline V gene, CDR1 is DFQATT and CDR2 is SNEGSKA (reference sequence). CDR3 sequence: CSARPEYEQYF. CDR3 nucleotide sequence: TGCAGTGCTAGACCGGAATACGAGCAGTACTTC.

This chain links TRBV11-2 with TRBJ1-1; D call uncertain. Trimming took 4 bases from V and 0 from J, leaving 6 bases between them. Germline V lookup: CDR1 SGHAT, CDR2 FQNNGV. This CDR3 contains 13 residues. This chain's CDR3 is CASSYELNTEAFF. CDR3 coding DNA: TGTGCCAGCAGCTACGAACTGAACACTGAAGCTTTCTTT.

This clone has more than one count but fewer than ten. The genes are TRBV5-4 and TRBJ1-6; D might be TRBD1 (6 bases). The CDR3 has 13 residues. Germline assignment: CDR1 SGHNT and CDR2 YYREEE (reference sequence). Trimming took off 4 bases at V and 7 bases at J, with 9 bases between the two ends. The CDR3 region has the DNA TGTGCCAGCAGCCCCAGGGGAAATTCACCCCTCCACTTT. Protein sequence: CASSPRGNSPLHF.

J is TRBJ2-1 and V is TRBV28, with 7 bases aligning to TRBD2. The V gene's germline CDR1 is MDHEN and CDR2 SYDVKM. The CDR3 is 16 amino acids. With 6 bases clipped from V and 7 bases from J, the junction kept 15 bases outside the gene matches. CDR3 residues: CASSPHSGGRRNEQFF. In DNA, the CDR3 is TGTGCCAGCAGCCCCCATTCGGGGGGAAGACGGAATGAGCAGTTCTTC.